A selection of T cell receptor beta chains follows, all from one sample in a study of blood T cell repertoires in COVID-19. Produced via immunoSEQ multiplex PCR; TCRdb's table is partial and in-frame only. The sample holds roughly 150,000 clones, roughly 88% seen once. The sample taken for sequencing was peripheral blood. All receptors derive from a woman between 50 and 59 years old with acute or convalescent COVID-19. Each CDR3 is given with its conserved first and last residue. D genes are given only for firm matches. Clone sizes are given selectively: once, few, many, or a class where the clone is expanded.

cdr3_nt cdr3_aa v_call clone_size j_call d_call
TGTGCCAGCTCACCCACCGGGACAGGGAGCAATCAGCCCCAGCATTTT CASSPTGTGSNQPQHF TRBV18 . TRBJ1-5 TRBD1
TGTGCCAGCAGCTCCTCAGGCGGGAGCTCCACAGATACGCAGTATTTT CASSSSGGSSTDTQYF TRBV7-8 . TRBJ2-3 TRBD2
TGTGCCAGCAGTTTATTTTCCGGGACACCCTATGGCTACACCTTC CASSLFSGTPYGYTF TRBV28 . TRBJ1-2 .
TGTGCCATCAGTGAGTCGACGACAGGGGTCTACGAGCAGTACTTC CAISESTTGVYEQYF TRBV10-3 . TRBJ2-7 TRBD1
TGTGCCAGTAGTCCCCAGACTATCTTTTCCTACAATGAGCAGTTCTTC CASSPQTIFSYNEQFF TRBV19 . TRBJ2-1 .
TGTGCCAGCAGTACTTTGGCGGGAGGGTATGAGCAGTTCTTC CASSTLAGGYEQFF TRBV6-2/TRBV6-3 . TRBJ2-1 TRBD2
TGTGCCAGCAGCGCACCCCGGGACAGGCATAATTCACCCCTCCACTTT CASSAPRDRHNSPLHF TRBV3-1/TRBV3-2 . TRBJ1-6 TRBD1
TGTGCCAGCAGCTCTACTTGGACAGGCGATAATGAAAAACTGTTTTTT CASSSTWTGDNEKLFF TRBV7-9 . TRBJ1-4 TRBD1
TGTGCCAGCAGTCCTGATGGCGGTTATGGCTACACCTTC CASSPDGGYGYTF TRBV2 . TRBJ1-2 .
TGTGCCAGCAGTATCCTCGCAGGAAGCTATGGCTACACCTTC CASSILAGSYGYTF TRBV28 few TRBJ1-2 .
TGTGCCAGCAGTCAGAGGGCGGGACAGGGGAACGGAAACACCATATATTTT CASSQRAGQGNGNTIYF TRBV27 . TRBJ1-3 TRBD1
TGCAGTGCTAGTAGAGGGCAAGAGACCCAGTACTTC CSASRGQETQYF TRBV20-1 . TRBJ2-5 .
TGTGCCAGCTCACCAGGACAGAGACACACCGGGGAGCTGTTTTTT CASSPGQRHTGELFF TRBV18 once TRBJ2-2 .
TGTGCCAGCAGCTTGGGGCAGGGTCGTAACTATGGCTACACCTTC CASSLGQGRNYGYTF TRBV5-6 . TRBJ1-2 .
TGTGCCAGCTCACCGATCGGGGACTCCTACGAGCAGTACTTC CASSPIGDSYEQYF TRBV18 . TRBJ2-7 .
TGTGCCAGTAGTATGAGGAATGAGCAGTTCTTC CASSMRNEQFF TRBV19 . TRBJ2-1 .
TGTGCCACCAGTGGGGCTAGCGGGCCGGGGGAGACCCAGTACTTC CATSGASGPGETQYF TRBV24-1 . TRBJ2-5 TRBD2
TGTGCCAGCAGAGAACCGGGACAGGGGATAAGGAGCTACACCTTC CASREPGQGIRSYTF TRBV28 . TRBJ1-2 TRBD1
TGTGCCAGAGCTTCCGGGACTCCCACCTACGAGCAGTACTTC CARASGTPTYEQYF TRBV19 . TRBJ2-7 .
TGTGCCAGCAGCCCCAACCTAGCGGGAATAGAGACCCAGTACTTC CASSPNLAGIETQYF TRBV7-6 . TRBJ2-5 TRBD2
TGCAGTGCTAGTCCCAGGGGGCGCGGGGATCAGCCCCAGCATTTT CSASPRGRGDQPQHF TRBV20-1 . TRBJ1-5 TRBD1
TGTGCCAGCAGCTTAGCGGGAGGACAGACTGAAAAACTGTTTTTT CASSLAGGQTEKLFF TRBV11-2 . TRBJ1-4 .
TGTGCCAGCAGCTTCTCGCGGGGCTACGAGCAGTACTTC CASSFSRGYEQYF TRBV7-8 . TRBJ2-7 .
TGCGCCAGCAGCTATAGTCCAGACTATAGCAATCAGCCCCAGCATTTT CASSYSPDYSNQPQHF TRBV5-1 . TRBJ1-5 .
TGTGCCAGCAGCAAAATCCGTGAGACCCAGTACTTC CASSKIRETQYF TRBV21-1 . TRBJ2-5 .
TGTGCCTCGAAGAGGGGCAGGGGAGAAACTGAAGCTTTCTTT CASKRGRGETEAFF TRBV19 few TRBJ1-1 .
TGTGCCAGCAGTCCGGACAGGGGGATTCGTGGCTACACCTTC CASSPDRGIRGYTF TRBV6-4 . TRBJ1-2 TRBD1
TGCGCCAGCAGCTTGGTGACCCTAGCGGGGGTCAATGAGCAGTTCTTC CASSLVTLAGVNEQFF TRBV5-1 . TRBJ2-1 TRBD2
TGTGCCAGCAGCCCAGGGACAGGTTGGGGCTACACCTTC CASSPGTGWGYTF TRBV7-3 . TRBJ1-2 TRBD1
TGTGCCAGCAGCCGCATAGCTGATGAGACCCAGTACTTC CASSRIADETQYF TRBV6-5 . TRBJ2-5 .
TGTGCCAGCAGACAGGGGACTGAAGCTTTCTTT CASRQGTEAFF TRBV6-4 . TRBJ1-1 TRBD1
TGTGCCAGCAGTGAAGTCCCAGGAGAGACCCAGTACTTC CASSEVPGETQYF TRBV2 . TRBJ2-5 .
TGTGCCAGCAGCCACCCCCCTAGCGGGAGGGCCTATGAGCAGTTCTTC CASSHPPSGRAYEQFF TRBV4-2 . TRBJ2-1 TRBD2
TGTGCCAGCAGTTACTCGGGGCCGACCCCGCACTTC CASSYSGPTPHF TRBV6-6 . TRBJ2-7 .
TGTGCCAGCAGGGAACAGAGCAGGGGGCAAGAAGGCTACACCTTC CASREQSRGQEGYTF TRBV6-6 . TRBJ1-2 TRBD1
TGTGCCAGCAGTCCCCCGGGACTAGGGACAGATACGCAGTATTTT CASSPPGLGTDTQYF TRBV6-2/TRBV6-3 . TRBJ2-3 TRBD2
TGTGCCAGCTTGCCCGGGACAGGGTTGGCCGGGGAGCTGTTTTTT CASLPGTGLAGELFF TRBV2 few TRBJ2-2 TRBD1
TGTGCCAGCAGCGTAGACCCGGACACAGCGTACAATGAGCAGTTCTTC CASSVDPDTAYNEQFF TRBV9 . TRBJ2-1 .
TGTGCTAGTGGTTCTAACAACTATGGCTACACCTTC CASGSNNYGYTF TRBV12-5 . TRBJ1-2 .
TGCGCCAGCAGCCAAGACCTGGACAGTAACTATGGCTACACCTTC CASSQDLDSNYGYTF TRBV4-1 . TRBJ1-2 .
TGTGCCAGCAGTCGTCAGGGCTCTGGAAACACCATATATTTT CASSRQGSGNTIYF TRBV6-5 . TRBJ1-3 .
TGTGCCAGTAGCTACGGGACAGGGGGCGGGGAGACCCAGTACTTC CASSYGTGGGETQYF TRBV19 . TRBJ2-5 TRBD1
TGTGCCAGCAGCTCCGACAGGAGGAATGGCTACACCTTC CASSSDRRNGYTF TRBV7-2 . TRBJ1-2 .
TGTGCCAGCAGTGTCAGAGGGTTAGGGCTCTCCTACGAGCAGTACTTC CASSVRGLGLSYEQYF TRBV28 many TRBJ2-7 .
TGCGCCAGCAGCTCAGGGCTTGGGTCACCCCTCCACTTT CASSSGLGSPLHF TRBV5-1 . TRBJ1-6 .
TGCGCCAGCAGTGAGACGGGATGGGGCACAGATACGCAGTATTTT CASSETGWGTDTQYF TRBV10-1 . TRBJ2-3 .
TGCGCCAGCAGCTCCCGTACGGACACTCCGAACACTGAAGCTTTCTTT CASSSRTDTPNTEAFF TRBV5-1 . TRBJ1-1 .
TGTGCCAGCAGCCAAGCTCCTGGGGGGGGAAGTAGCACAGATACGCAGTATTTT CASSQAPGGGSSTDTQYF TRBV4-2 . TRBJ2-3 TRBD2
TGTGCCAGCAGCTCAAGAGTTACCGGGACAGGAGCCCAGCCCCAGCATTTT CASSSRVTGTGAQPQHF TRBV11-2 . TRBJ1-5 TRBD1
TGCAGCGTTGAACAAGGGGGGGGTCAGCCCCAGCATTTT CSVEQGGGQPQHF TRBV29-1 few TRBJ1-5 .
TGTGCCAGCAGTTTATCGACGTGGGGGCATAGGTTCGGGGAGCTGTTTTTT CASSLSTWGHRFGELFF TRBV27 . TRBJ2-2 .
TGTGCCAGCAGTGAACAGAGCTTCGCGGGAGGGCCACCGGGGGAGCAGTACTTC CASSEQSFAGGPPGEQYF TRBV6-1 . TRBJ2-7 TRBD2
TGTGCCAGCAGCTTGGAAGCTACTGAAGCTTTCTTT CASSLEATEAFF TRBV5-6 . TRBJ1-1 .